The table lists the clone carrying this T cell receptor beta chain with a count of one. Antigen specificity is unknown. The data were produced by immunoSEQ multiplex PCR, yet TCRdb's version contains in-frame clones alone and is incomplete. The table includes about 94,000 clones, around 89% detected once. The entry originates in a study of T cell responses to AZD1222 COVID-19 vaccine. The study, taken as a whole, reports: Baseline seropositivity characterized only six AZD1222 recipients. Donors were largely white British and mainly female; clonal diversity was possibly underestimated. Nearly half of the spike-specific TCRs reportedly recognize variant regions that carry no mutations.

V lost 1 base and J 4 bases, leaving 11 bases between the germline ends. Germline V gene lookup returns CDR1 MGHDK and CDR2 SYGVNS. This CDR3 has 15 amino acids. The starting material was peripheral blood, obtained on day 0 of AZD1222 vaccination. The TCR was taken from an adult in good health. The J gene is TRBJ1-3, the V gene TRBV25-1; a weak D match, TRBD1 (5 bases). The CDR3 DNA follows: TGTGCCAGCAGTGAATGGGGGGACCTCGGAAACACCATATATTTT. Protein product: CASSEWGDLGNTIYF.